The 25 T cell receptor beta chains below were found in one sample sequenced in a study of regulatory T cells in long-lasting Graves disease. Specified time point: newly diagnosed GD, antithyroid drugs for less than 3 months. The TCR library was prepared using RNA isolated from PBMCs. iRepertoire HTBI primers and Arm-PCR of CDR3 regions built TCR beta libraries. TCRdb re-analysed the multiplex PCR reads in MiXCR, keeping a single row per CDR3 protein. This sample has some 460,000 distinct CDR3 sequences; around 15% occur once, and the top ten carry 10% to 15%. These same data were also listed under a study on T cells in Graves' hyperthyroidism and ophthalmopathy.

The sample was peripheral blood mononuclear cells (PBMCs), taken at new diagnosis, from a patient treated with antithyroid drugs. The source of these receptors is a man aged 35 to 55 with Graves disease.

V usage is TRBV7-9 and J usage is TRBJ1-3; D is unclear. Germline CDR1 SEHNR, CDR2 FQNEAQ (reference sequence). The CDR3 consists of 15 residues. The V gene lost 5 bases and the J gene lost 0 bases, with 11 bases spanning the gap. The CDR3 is CASSKREHSGNTIYF. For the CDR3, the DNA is TGTGCCAGCAGCAAGCGGGAACACTCTGGAAACACCATATATTTT.

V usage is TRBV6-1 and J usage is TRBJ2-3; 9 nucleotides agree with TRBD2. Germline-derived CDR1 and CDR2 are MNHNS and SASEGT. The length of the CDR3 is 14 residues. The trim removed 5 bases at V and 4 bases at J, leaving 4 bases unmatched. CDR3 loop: CASSRIAGADTQYF. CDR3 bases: TGTGCCAGCAGTCGCATAGCGGGAGCAGATACGCAGTATTTT.

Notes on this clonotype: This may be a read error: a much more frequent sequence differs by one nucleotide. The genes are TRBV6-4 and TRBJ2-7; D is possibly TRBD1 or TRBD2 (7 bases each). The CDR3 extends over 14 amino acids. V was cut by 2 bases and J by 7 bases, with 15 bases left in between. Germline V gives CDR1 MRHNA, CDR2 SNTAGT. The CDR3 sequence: CASSDGAGGDEQYF. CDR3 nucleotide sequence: TGTGCCAGCAGTGACGGGGCAGGGGGGGATGAGCAGTACTTC.

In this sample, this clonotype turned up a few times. The CDR3 DNA follows: TGCGCCAGCAGCGCTAGCGGGAGCCCCCTTGAGCAGTTCTTC. Translated: CASSASGSPLEQFF. The V and J genes are TRBV5-1 and TRBJ2-1, with TRBD2 matching over 10 bases. The CDR3 covers 14 residues. CDR1 is SGHRS and CDR2 is YFSETQ in the germline V gene. Trimming removed 4 bases from V and 9 bases from J; junction bases left unmatched: 7.

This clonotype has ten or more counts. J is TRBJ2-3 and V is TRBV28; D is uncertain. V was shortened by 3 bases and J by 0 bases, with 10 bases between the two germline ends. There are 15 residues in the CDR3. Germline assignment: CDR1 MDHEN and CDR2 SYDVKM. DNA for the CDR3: TGTGCCAGCAGTTTCTACAGATTAAGCACAGATACGCAGTATTTT. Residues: CASSFYRLSTDTQYF.

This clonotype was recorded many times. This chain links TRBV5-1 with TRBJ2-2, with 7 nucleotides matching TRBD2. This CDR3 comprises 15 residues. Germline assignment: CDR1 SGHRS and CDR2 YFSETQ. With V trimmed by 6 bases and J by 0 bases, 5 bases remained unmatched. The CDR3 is CASNPGTTNTGELFF. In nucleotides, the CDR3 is TGCGCCAGCAACCCTGGGACTACGAACACCGGGGAGCTGTTTTTT. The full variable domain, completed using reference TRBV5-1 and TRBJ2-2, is KAGVTQTPRYLIKTRGQQVTLSCSPISGHRSVSWYQQTPGQGLQFLFEYFSETQRNKGNFPGRFSGRQFSNSRSEMNVSTLELGDSALYLCASNPGTTNTGELFFGEGSRLTVL.

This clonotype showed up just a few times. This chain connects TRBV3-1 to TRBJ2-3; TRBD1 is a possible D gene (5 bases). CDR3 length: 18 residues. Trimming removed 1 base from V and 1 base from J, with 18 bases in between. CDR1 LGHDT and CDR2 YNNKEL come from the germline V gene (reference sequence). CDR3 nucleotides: TGTGCCAGCAGCCAAGCGTTTGGCAGGGTGGGTGGCACAGATACGCAGTATTTT. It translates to CASSQAFGRVGGTDTQYF.

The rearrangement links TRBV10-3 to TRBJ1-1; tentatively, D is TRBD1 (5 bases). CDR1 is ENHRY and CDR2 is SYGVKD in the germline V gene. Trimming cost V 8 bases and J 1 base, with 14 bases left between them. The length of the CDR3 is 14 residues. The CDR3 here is CAIQPGAGNTEAFF. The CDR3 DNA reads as TGTGCCATCCAACCCGGGGCGGGGAACACTGAAGCTTTCTTT.

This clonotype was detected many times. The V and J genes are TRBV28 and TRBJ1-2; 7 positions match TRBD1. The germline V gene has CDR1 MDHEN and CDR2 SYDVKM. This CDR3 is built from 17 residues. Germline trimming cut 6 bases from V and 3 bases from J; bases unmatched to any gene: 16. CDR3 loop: CASRPRQGTRSDYGYTF. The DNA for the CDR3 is TGTGCCAGCAGGCCTCGACAGGGTACCAGGTCTGACTATGGCTACACCTTC.

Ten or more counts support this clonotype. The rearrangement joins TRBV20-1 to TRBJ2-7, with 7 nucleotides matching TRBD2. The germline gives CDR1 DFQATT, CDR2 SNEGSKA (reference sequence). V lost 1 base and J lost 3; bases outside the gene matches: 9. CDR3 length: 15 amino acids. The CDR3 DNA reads TGCAGTGCTAGAGGACTCGGGGGACTAAGCTACGAGCAGTACTTC. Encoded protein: CSARGLGGLSYEQYF.

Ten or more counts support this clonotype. CDR3 in amino acids: CSGGHVEETQYF. Here the CDR3 DNA reads TGCAGCGGGGGGCACGTAGAAGAGACCCAGTACTTC. V gene TRBV29-1 combines with J gene TRBJ2-5; perhaps TRBD1 as D (6 bases). V lost 7 bases and J lost 3, with 12 bases in between. Germline V gives CDR1 SQVTM, CDR2 ANQGSEA. The length of the CDR3 is 12 residues.

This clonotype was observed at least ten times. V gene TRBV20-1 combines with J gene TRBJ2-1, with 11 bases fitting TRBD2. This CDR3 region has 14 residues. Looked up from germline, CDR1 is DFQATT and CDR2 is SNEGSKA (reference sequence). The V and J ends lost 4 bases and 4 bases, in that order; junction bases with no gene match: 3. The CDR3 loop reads CSATTSGTYNEQFF. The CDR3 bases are TGCAGTGCTACGACTAGCGGGACATACAATGAGCAGTTCTTC.

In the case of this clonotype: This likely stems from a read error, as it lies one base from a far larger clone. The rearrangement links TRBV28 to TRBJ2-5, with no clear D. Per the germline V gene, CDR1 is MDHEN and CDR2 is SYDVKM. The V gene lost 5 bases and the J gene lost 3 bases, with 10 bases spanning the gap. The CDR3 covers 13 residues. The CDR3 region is CASSVGREETQYF. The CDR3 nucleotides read TGTGCCAGCAGTGTCGGCAGAGAAGAGACCCAGTACTTC. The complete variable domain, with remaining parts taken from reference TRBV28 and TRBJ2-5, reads DVKVTQSSRYLVKRTGEKVFLECVQDMDHENMFWYRQDPGLGLRLIYFSYDVKMKEKGDIPEGYSVSREKKERFSLILESASTNQTSMYLCASSVGREETQYFGPGTRLLVL.

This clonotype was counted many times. CDR3 sequence: CARGQGREQYF. DNA of the CDR3: TGTGCCAGAGGACAGGGTCGCGAGCAGTACTTC. The chain joins TRBV2 to TRBJ2-7; 8 bases map to TRBD1. The germline V gene encodes CDR1 SNHLY and CDR2 FYNNEI. Germline trimming cut 9 bases from V and 6 bases from J; bases unmatched to any gene: 4. CDR3 size: 11 residues.

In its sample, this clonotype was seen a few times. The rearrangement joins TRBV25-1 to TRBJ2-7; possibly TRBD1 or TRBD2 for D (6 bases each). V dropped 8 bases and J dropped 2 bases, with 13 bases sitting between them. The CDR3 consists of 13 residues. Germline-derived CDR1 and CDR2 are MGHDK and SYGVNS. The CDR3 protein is CASGGPGPYEQYF. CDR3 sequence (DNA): TGTGCCAGCGGGGGGCCGGGGCCCTACGAGCAGTACTTC.

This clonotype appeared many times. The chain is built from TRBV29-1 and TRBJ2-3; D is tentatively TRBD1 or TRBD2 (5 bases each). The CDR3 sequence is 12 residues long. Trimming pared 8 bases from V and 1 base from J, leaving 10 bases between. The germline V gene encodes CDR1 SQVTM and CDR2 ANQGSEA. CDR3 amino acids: CSTRDGTDTQYF. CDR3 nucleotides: TGCAGCACCCGGGACGGCACAGATACGCAGTATTTT.

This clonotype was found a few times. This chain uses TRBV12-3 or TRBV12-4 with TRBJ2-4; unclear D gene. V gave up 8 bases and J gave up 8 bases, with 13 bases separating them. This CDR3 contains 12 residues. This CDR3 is CASGFRRDIQYF. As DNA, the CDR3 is TGTGCCAGCGGATTTCGTAGGGACATTCAGTACTTC.

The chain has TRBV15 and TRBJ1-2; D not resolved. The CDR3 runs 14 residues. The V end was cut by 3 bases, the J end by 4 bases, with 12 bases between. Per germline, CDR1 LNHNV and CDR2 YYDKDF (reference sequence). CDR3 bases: TGTGCCACCAGCAGTCCCGATGGGCTCTATGGCTACACCTTC. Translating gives CATSSPDGLYGYTF. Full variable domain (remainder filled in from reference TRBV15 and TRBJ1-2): DAMVIQNPRYQVTQFGKPVTLSCSQTLNHNVMYWYQQKSSQAPKLLFHYYDKDFNNEADTPDNFQSRRPNTSFCFLDIRSPGLGDTAMYLCATSSPDGLYGYTFGSGTRLTVV.

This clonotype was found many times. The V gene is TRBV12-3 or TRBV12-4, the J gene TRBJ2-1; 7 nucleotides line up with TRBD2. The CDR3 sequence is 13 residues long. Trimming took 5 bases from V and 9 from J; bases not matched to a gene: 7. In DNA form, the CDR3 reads TGTGCCAGCAGTGCCGGCCTAGCGGTTGAGCAGTTCTTC. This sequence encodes CASSAGLAVEQFF.

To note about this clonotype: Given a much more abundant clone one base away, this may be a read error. CDR3 sequence (DNA): TGTGCCAGCAGCAGGACAGGTTCGGAGACCCGGTACTTC. It is translated as CASSRTGSETRYF. The chain joins TRBV6-1 to TRBJ2-5; TRBD1 aligns across 7 bases. CDR1 is MNHNS, CDR2 SASEGT, per germline. The CDR3 length is 13 residues.

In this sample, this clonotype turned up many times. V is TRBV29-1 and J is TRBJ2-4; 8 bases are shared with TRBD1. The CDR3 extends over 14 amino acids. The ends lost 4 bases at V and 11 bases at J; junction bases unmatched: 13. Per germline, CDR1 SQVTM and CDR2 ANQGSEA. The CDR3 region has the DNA TGCAGCGTTGCCGAGGGGGACAGGCTCTCCGTTCAGTACTTC. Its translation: CSVAEGDRLSVQYF.

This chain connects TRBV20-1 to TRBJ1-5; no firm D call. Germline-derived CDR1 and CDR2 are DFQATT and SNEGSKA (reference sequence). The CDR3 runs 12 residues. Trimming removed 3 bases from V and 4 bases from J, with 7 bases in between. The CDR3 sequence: CSARWLNQPQHF. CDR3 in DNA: TGCAGTGCTAGGTGGCTGAATCAGCCCCAGCATTTT.

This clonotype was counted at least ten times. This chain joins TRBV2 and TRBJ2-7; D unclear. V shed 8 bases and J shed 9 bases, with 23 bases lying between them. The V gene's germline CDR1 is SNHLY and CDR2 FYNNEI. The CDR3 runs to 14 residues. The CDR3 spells CASLSRTDPLRQYF. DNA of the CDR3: TGTGCCAGCCTCTCTAGGACGGATCCCTTAAGGCAGTACTTC. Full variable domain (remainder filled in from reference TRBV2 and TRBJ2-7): EPEVTQTPSHQVTQMGQEVILRCVPISNHLYFYWYRQILGQKVEFLVSFYNNEISEKSEIFDDQFSVERPDGSNFTLKIRSTKLEDSAMYFCASLSRTDPLRQYFGPGTRLTVT.

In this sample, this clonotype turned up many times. The CDR3 region is CAWSTFYGYTF. CDR3 nucleotide sequence: TGTGCCTGGAGTACATTCTATGGCTACACCTTC. V is TRBV30 and J is TRBJ1-2; D is ambiguous. Trimming left V 2 bases short and J 4 bases short, with 5 bases between. The CDR3 contains 11 residues. The germline V gene encodes CDR1 GTSNPN and CDR2 SVGIG (reference sequence).

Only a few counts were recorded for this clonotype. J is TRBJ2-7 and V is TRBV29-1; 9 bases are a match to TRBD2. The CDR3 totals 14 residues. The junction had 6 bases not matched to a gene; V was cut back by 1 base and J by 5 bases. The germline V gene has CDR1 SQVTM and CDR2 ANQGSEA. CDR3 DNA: TGCAGCGTTGAAGGGCTAGCGGGACGGAACGAGCAGTACTTC. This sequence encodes CSVEGLAGRNEQYF.